These 13 T cell receptor beta chains were sequenced from one sample in a study of PD-L1 blockade in urothelial cancer. Specified time point: pretreatment peripheral blood. Sequencing was performed with immunoSEQ multiplex PCR; in TCRdb, only in-frame clones are kept and a portion is missing. In the table there are fewer than 65,000 clones, roughly nine tenths of which are singletons. Sample: PBMCs, taken around atezolizumab (anti-PD-L1) treatment. These TCRs come from a woman aged 55-70 years with urothelial cancer.

The J gene is TRBJ2-5, the V gene TRBV7-2; D is perhaps TRBD2 (7 bases). The ends were cut back, 1 base at V and 0 bases at J, with 18 bases in the middle. Looked up from germline, CDR1 is SGHTA and CDR2 is FQGNSA. There are 18 residues in the CDR3. CDR3 amino acids: CASSLVIGGGLYQETQYF. CDR3 sequence (DNA): TGTGCCAGCAGCTTAGTTATAGGGGGAGGGTTGTACCAAGAGACCCAGTACTTC.

CDR3 coding DNA: TGTGCCAGCAGTGAATCGTCCAATCAGCCCCAGCATTTT. Its protein product is CASSESSNQPQHF. The genes are TRBV2 and TRBJ1-5; unclear D gene. The length of the CDR3 is 13 residues. V was shortened by 2 bases and J by 3 bases, with 5 bases between the two germline ends. In germline, CDR1 is SNHLY, CDR2 FYNNEI.

The chain recombines TRBV7-2 with TRBJ1-4; tentative D call: TRBD1 (5 bases). CDR3 length equals 15 residues. The germline V gene has CDR1 SGHTA and CDR2 FQGNSA. The V end lost 5 bases, the J end lost 0 bases, and 10 bases lay between the germline ends. The CDR3 sequence: CASSPGSTTNEKLFF. CDR3 DNA: TGTGCCAGCAGCCCAGGGTCTACAACTAATGAAAAACTGTTTTTT.

The CDR3 nucleotides read TGTGCCAGCAGCTTGGAAGGGGCTGCGACCACAGATACGCAGTATTTT. Its protein product is CASSLEGAATTDTQYF. The chain links TRBV5-6 to TRBJ2-3; perhaps TRBD1 as D (5 bases). This CDR3 has 16 amino acids. From germline, CDR1 is SGHDT and CDR2 YYEEEE. The V end lost 0 bases, the J end lost 2 bases, and 13 bases lay between the germline ends.

The rearrangement joins TRBV7-9 to TRBJ2-1; a possible D gene is TRBD2 (6 bases). CDR3 length: 13 residues. From germline, CDR1 is SEHNR and CDR2 FQNEAQ (reference sequence). The V end lost 3 bases, the J end lost 5 bases, and 8 bases lay between the germline ends. CDR3 region: CASSFGGDNEQFF. The CDR3 nucleotides are TGTGCCAGCAGCTTTGGCGGGGACAATGAGCAGTTCTTC. The complete variable domain, with remaining parts taken from reference TRBV7-9 and TRBJ2-1, reads DTGVSQNPRHKITKRGQNVTFRCDPISEHNRLYWYRQTLGQGPEFLTYFQNEAQLEKSRLLSDRFSAERPKGSFSTLEIQRTEQGDSAMYLCASSFGGDNEQFFGPGTRLTVL.

V and J are TRBV11-2 and TRBJ1-4, with 9 bases that match TRBD1. The CDR3 length is 14 residues. From germline, CDR1 is SGHAT and CDR2 FQNNGV. Germline trimming cut 4 bases from V and 5 bases from J; bases unmatched to any gene: 2. The CDR3 here is CASSYGTGNEKLFF. In DNA form, the CDR3 reads TGTGCCAGCAGCTACGGGACAGGGAATGAAAAACTGTTTTTT.

This clone is a singleton in its sample. The chain uses TRBV28 and TRBJ2-1; D might be TRBD2 (5 bases). The V and J ends lost 3 bases and 12 bases respectively, with 12 bases between them. CDR3 length: 12 amino acids. Germline assignment: CDR1 MDHEN and CDR2 SYDVKM. CDR3 sequence reads: CASSFERVGQFF. In DNA form, the CDR3 reads TGTGCCAGCAGTTTCGAGAGGGTCGGGCAGTTCTTC.

The gene calls are TRBV5-1 and TRBJ2-2; 8 nucleotides match TRBD1. The junction had 3 bases not matched to a gene; V was cut back by 1 base and J by 4 bases. The CDR3 has 15 residues. CDR1 SGHRS and CDR2 YFSETQ come from the germline V gene. The CDR3 here is CASSLSQGGTGELFF. CDR3 DNA sequence: TGCGCCAGCAGCTTGTCACAGGGGGGCACCGGGGAGCTGTTTTTT.

V gene TRBV10-3 combines with J gene TRBJ2-7; the match to TRBD2 covers 8 bases. The V and J ends lost 2 bases and 1 base, in that order; junction bases with no gene match: 4. This CDR3 contains 15 residues. Germline assignment: CDR1 ENHRY and CDR2 SYGVKD. The CDR3 region is CAISESGGRSYEQYF. Written as DNA, the CDR3 is TGTGCCATCAGTGAGAGCGGGGGTCGTTCCTACGAGCAGTACTTC.

V gene TRBV27 combines with J gene TRBJ2-1; 7 bases align to TRBD2. J gave up 0 bases and V 6 bases, and 14 bases lay outside the gene matches. The CDR3 is 18 amino acids. CDR1 MNHEY and CDR2 SMNVEV come from the germline V gene (reference sequence). The CDR3 is CASSSPRGEFGSYNEQFF. CDR3 DNA: TGTGCCAGCAGCTCGCCCCGGGGGGAGTTTGGCTCCTACAATGAGCAGTTCTTC.

V and J are TRBV27 and TRBJ2-3, with D possibly matching TRBD1 (5 bases). This CDR3 region has 17 residues. Between the trimmed V and J ends, which lost 5 bases and 6 bases, there was a span of 24 bases. The germline CDR1 and CDR2 sequences are MNHEY and SMNVEV (reference sequence). CDR3 in amino acids: CASSLRQLHAGSDTQYF. For the CDR3, the DNA is TGTGCCAGCAGTCTAAGGCAACTGCACGCAGGGTCGGATACGCAGTATTTT.

The chain recombines TRBV13 with TRBJ2-6; weak D call: TRBD1 (6 bases). Trimming took 4 bases from V and 0 from J, leaving 10 bases between them. The CDR3 loop spans 16 amino acids. Germline values: CDR1 PRHDT, CDR2 FYEKMQ (reference sequence). The DNA for the CDR3 is TGTGCCAGCAGCTCCAGGGGTGCCTCTGGGGCCAACGTCCTGACTTTC. Amino acids: CASSSRGASGANVLTF.

The genes are TRBV5-4 and TRBJ2-3, with TRBD2 identical over 9 bases. The CDR3 has 15 residues. Germline assignment: CDR1 SGHNT and CDR2 YYREEE (reference sequence). After removal of 6 bases from V and 7 bases from J, the junction contained 12 bases not matched to a gene. Here the CDR3 reads CASTSSGRTSNTQYF. In nucleotides, the CDR3 is TGTGCCAGCACCTCAAGCGGGAGGACATCAAATACGCAGTATTTT.